The text below deals with one T cell receptor beta chain. Its antigen is as yet unknown. Sequencing was performed with immunoSEQ multiplex PCR; in TCRdb, only in-frame clones are kept and a portion is missing. Among roughly 140,000 clones, 85% to 95% were seen once, and the ten largest hold under 0.4%. These data belong to a study of OX40 agonist ivuxolimab in advanced cancers. In the study overall: Given to patients was ivuxolimab, an agonistic anti-OX40 (CD134) antibody. Study outcomes and limitations: CD8+ T cells were the subset that, on average, had more expanded clones than CD4+. Some of the lowest clonal expansion was seen in partial responders at 0.1-3.0 mg/kg.

The CDR3 is 16 amino acids. Per the germline V gene, CDR1 is SGHTA and CDR2 is FQGNSA. J was trimmed by 10 bases and V by 4 bases; bases with no gene match: 14. This rearrangement joins TRBV7-2 to TRBJ2-1; 9 positions match TRBD2. The sample was CD4+ or CD8+ T cells sorted from blood, taken in a trial of the OX40 agonist ivuxolimab. The receptor was isolated from an adult with an advanced solid tumor such as melanoma, head and neck, liver or kidney cancer. As DNA, the CDR3 is TGTGCCAGCAGCTACCGAGCGGGAGGCACCGTACAGGAGCAGTTCTTC. It specifies CASSYRAGGTVQEQFF.